These T cell receptor beta chains were read from a single sample in a study of neurological immune-mediated disorders. MiXCR, applied by TCRdb to the 5' RACE reads, yields one record per CDR3 protein. The repertoire includes 50,000 to 85,000 distinct CDR3 sequences, around 5% of them detected once, and 2.5% to 3% sits in the top ten. Input material: PBMCs. The receptors were gathered from a woman in her twenties or thirties with multiple sclerosis. Each CDR3 is given with its conserved first and last residue. A D gene is named only where the DNA matches it firmly. Expanded clones get a size class; other rows say once, few or many, or leave the size out.

clone size: many; V gene: TRBV7-9; D gene: TRBD1; J gene: TRBJ2-1; CDR3 DNA: TGTGCCATGGGGACAGGAGACAATGAGCAGTTCTTC; CDR3 protein: CAMGTGDNEQFF
clone size: .; V gene: TRBV12-3/TRBV12-4; D gene: TRBD1; J gene: TRBJ1-6; CDR3 DNA: TGTGCCAGCGGGGAGGGGGCCTATTCACCCCTCAACTTT; CDR3 protein: CASGEGAYSPLNF
clone size: .; V gene: TRBV7-8; D gene: TRBD1; J gene: TRBJ2-7; CDR3 DNA: TGTGCCAGCAGTCTACAGGGGCCCGGCTACGAGCAGTACTTC; CDR3 protein: CASSLQGPGYEQYF
clone size: many; V gene: TRBV27; D gene: .; J gene: TRBJ2-3; CDR3 DNA: TGTGCCAGCAGTCTCAGCCCCCCCACCACCACAGATACGCAGTATTTT; CDR3 protein: CASSLSPPTTTDTQYF
clone size: few; V gene: TRBV28; D gene: .; J gene: TRBJ2-3; CDR3 DNA: TGTGCCAGTTCCGGCGGGGTAGATACGCAGTATTTT; CDR3 protein: CASSGGVDTQYF
clone size: many; V gene: TRBV5-6; D gene: TRBD1; J gene: TRBJ2-1; CDR3 DNA: TGTGCCAGCAGCTTGGTACAGGGGGATTGGAATGAGCAGTTCTTC; CDR3 protein: CASSLVQGDWNEQFF
clone size: many; V gene: TRBV5-1; D gene: .; J gene: TRBJ1-1; CDR3 DNA: TGCGCCAGCAGCACGTGGCAGATGAACACTGAAGCTTTCTTT; CDR3 protein: CASSTWQMNTEAFF
clone size: many; V gene: TRBV5-1; D gene: .; J gene: TRBJ2-2; CDR3 DNA: TGCGCCAGCAGCTTGACGGGCACCGGGGAGCTGTTTTTT; CDR3 protein: CASSLTGTGELFF
clone size: many; V gene: TRBV20-1; D gene: .; J gene: TRBJ1-5; CDR3 DNA: TGCAGTGCCCCGTTTCGAGGGTTGAATCAGCCCCAGCATTTT; CDR3 protein: CSAPFRGLNQPQHF
clone size: many; V gene: TRBV5-6; D gene: .; J gene: TRBJ1-1; CDR3 DNA: TGTGCCAGCTTTCGAGGGAACACTGAAGCTTTCTTT; CDR3 protein: CASFRGNTEAFF
clone size: many; V gene: TRBV7-3; D gene: .; J gene: TRBJ1-1; CDR3 DNA: TGTGCCAGCAGCTTAACAGGGAGGAACACTGAAGCTTTCTTT; CDR3 protein: CASSLTGRNTEAFF
clone size: many; V gene: TRBV7-3; D gene: .; J gene: TRBJ2-2; CDR3 DNA: TGTGCCAGCAGCTTAGGCCCTCCTTCCCATGGACGAAACACCGGGGAGCTGTTTTTT; CDR3 protein: CASSLGPPSHGRNTGELFF
clone size: many; V gene: TRBV20-1; D gene: TRBD2; J gene: TRBJ2-7; CDR3 DNA: TGCAGTGCGAATACCGGGACTAGCGCCTTAATCTATATGAAAGAGCAGTACTTC; CDR3 protein: CSANTGTSALIYMKEQYF
clone size: many; V gene: TRBV10-3; D gene: .; J gene: TRBJ1-2; CDR3 DNA: TGTGCCATCAGTGAGTCACAGGAGAGATATGGCTACACCTTC; CDR3 protein: CAISESQERYGYTF
clone size: .; V gene: TRBV7-8; D gene: TRBD1; J gene: TRBJ2-5; CDR3 DNA: TGTGCCAGCACCAATCTAGGGACAGCCCAAGAGACCCAGTACTTC; CDR3 protein: CASTNLGTAQETQYF
clone size: many; V gene: TRBV12-3/TRBV12-4; D gene: .; J gene: TRBJ2-7; CDR3 DNA: TGTGCCAGCAGTTCAAGCATGGACGAGCAGTACTTC; CDR3 protein: CASSSSMDEQYF
clone size: many; V gene: TRBV6-1; D gene: .; J gene: TRBJ2-3; CDR3 DNA: TGTGCCAGCAGTGAAGCGGGAAGGTCCCGGAGCACAGATACGCAGTATTTT; CDR3 protein: CASSEAGRSRSTDTQYF
clone size: many; V gene: TRBV6-5; D gene: .; J gene: TRBJ1-3; CDR3 DNA: TGTGCCAGCAGTTACTCGGCCAGCTCTGGAAACACCATATATTTT; CDR3 protein: CASSYSASSGNTIYF
clone size: few; V gene: TRBV30; D gene: .; J gene: TRBJ2-7; CDR3 DNA: TGTGCCGGCGGGGTCTACGAGCAGTACTTC; CDR3 protein: CAGGVYEQYF
clone size: many; V gene: TRBV20-1; D gene: TRBD1; J gene: TRBJ2-3; CDR3 DNA: TGCAGTGCTAGAGAGGGGGTAGGGGGCACGCAGTATTTT; CDR3 protein: CSAREGVGGTQYF
clone size: many; V gene: TRBV20-1; D gene: TRBD1; J gene: TRBJ1-4; CDR3 DNA: TGCAGTGCCCTGGGACAGGATGCTAATGAAAAACTGTTTTTT; CDR3 protein: CSALGQDANEKLFF
clone size: .; V gene: TRBV15; D gene: .; J gene: TRBJ2-3; CDR3 DNA: TGTGCCACCAGCAGAGACCAACTCACAGATACGCAGTATTTT; CDR3 protein: CATSRDQLTDTQYF
clone size: few; V gene: TRBV3-1; D gene: .; J gene: TRBJ2-7; CDR3 DNA: TGTGCCAGCAGCCAAGCTGAGACCTACGAGCAGTACTTC; CDR3 protein: CASSQAETYEQYF
clone size: few; V gene: TRBV20-1; D gene: TRBD2; J gene: TRBJ2-5; CDR3 DNA: TGCAGTGCTAGAGTTAATAGCGGGGGGGCCTCGTTGGAGACCCAGTACTTC; CDR3 protein: CSARVNSGGASLETQYF
clone size: many; V gene: TRBV2; D gene: .; J gene: TRBJ2-2; CDR3 DNA: TGTGCCAGCAGTGTTTCAGAGGCCGGGGAGCTGTTTTTT; CDR3 protein: CASSVSEAGELFF
clone size: many; V gene: TRBV20-1; D gene: .; J gene: TRBJ1-1; CDR3 DNA: TGCAGTGCTAAAACCGGACGGGACACTGAAGCTTTCTTT; CDR3 protein: CSAKTGRDTEAFF
clone size: many; V gene: TRBV12-3/TRBV12-4; D gene: .; J gene: TRBJ1-1; CDR3 DNA: TGTGCCAGCAGCAATCTCAGGGGCACTGAAGCTTTCTTT; CDR3 protein: CASSNLRGTEAFF
clone size: many; V gene: TRBV29-1; D gene: .; J gene: TRBJ1-1; CDR3 DNA: TGCAGCGGGTCCCAGGGCGACACTGAAGCTTTCTTT; CDR3 protein: CSGSQGDTEAFF
clone size: .; V gene: TRBV7-8; D gene: TRBD1; J gene: TRBJ1-2; CDR3 DNA: TGTGCCAGCAGCTTAGACCAGCGGACAGGCCTCGAGGACTATGGCTACACCTTC; CDR3 protein: CASSLDQRTGLEDYGYTF
clone size: many; V gene: TRBV7-9; D gene: .; J gene: TRBJ1-4; CDR3 DNA: TGTGCCAGCAGCTTAGCCGACATCTATAATGAAAAACTGTTTTTT; CDR3 protein: CASSLADIYNEKLFF
clone size: many; V gene: TRBV20-1; D gene: TRBD1; J gene: TRBJ2-7; CDR3 DNA: TGCAGTGGGGAAGGGACAGGCTTCGAGCAGTACTTC; CDR3 protein: CSGEGTGFEQYF
clone size: .; V gene: TRBV2; D gene: TRBD2; J gene: TRBJ2-3; CDR3 DNA: TGTGCCAGCAACCGGGACTATGGCACAGATACGCAGTATTTT; CDR3 protein: CASNRDYGTDTQYF
clone size: many; V gene: TRBV18; D gene: TRBD1; J gene: TRBJ2-1; CDR3 DNA: TGTGCCAGCTCCCGTCGGACAGGCCTCCACTCCTACAATGAGCAGTTCTTC; CDR3 protein: CASSRRTGLHSYNEQFF
clone size: many; V gene: TRBV6-5; D gene: TRBD2; J gene: TRBJ2-1; CDR3 DNA: TGTGCCAGCCAAATAGCGGGGGGGCCCTACAATGAGCAGTTCTTC; CDR3 protein: CASQIAGGPYNEQFF